One and the same sample provided the 5 T cell receptor beta chains below, sequenced in a study of CD8+CD57+ T cells in acquired aplastic anemia. Profiling that covered TCR beta VDJ and CDR3 relied on genomic DNA as its template. In TCRdb, the reads were re-called with MiXCR into one record per CDR3 protein. The data show approximately 180,000 distinct CDR3 sequences, about 45% seen once. Before being chosen for sequencing, patients had shown CD8+CD57+ cell expansion by flow cytometry. Sequencing was performed on sorted CD4+, CD8+, or CD8+CD57+ T cells (not recorded which) from PBMCs. The receptors come from a human donor with aplastic anemia.

In this sample, this clonotype turned up many times. The rearrangement uses TRBV5-6 and TRBJ1-1; D remains ambiguous. The CDR3 totals 12 residues. From germline, CDR1 is SGHDT and CDR2 YYEEEE. Trimming took off 1 base at V and 6 bases at J, with 7 bases between the two ends. The CDR3 nucleotides are TGTGCCAGCAGCTTGTCTTGGGCTGAAGCTTTCTTT. This codes for CASSLSWAEAFF. Variable domain in full (rest from reference TRBV5-6 and TRBJ1-1): DAGVTQSPTHLIKTRGQQVTLRCSPKSGHDTVSWYQQALGQGPQFIFQYYEEEERQRGNFPDRFSGHQFPNYSSELNVNALLLGDSALYLCASSLSWAEAFFGQGTRLTVV.

The table lists this clonotype with many counts. CDR3 protein: CASSSPGHSPLHF. CDR3 nucleotides: TGTGCCAGTAGTAGCCCCGGACACTCACCCCTCCACTTT. This chain connects TRBV19 to TRBJ1-6, with D possibly matching TRBD1 (5 bases). The V end was cut by 4 bases, the J end by 10 bases, with 11 bases between. Per germline, CDR1 LNHDA and CDR2 SQIVND (reference sequence). This CDR3 has 13 residues. Full variable domain (missing parts from reference TRBV19 and TRBJ1-6): DGGITQSPKYLFRKEGQNVTLSCEQNLNHDAMYWYRQDPGQGLRLIYYSQIVNDFQKGDIAEGYSVSREKKESFPLTVTSAQKNPTAFYLCASSSPGHSPLHFGNGTRLTVT.

This clonotype was counted at least ten times. The V and J genes are TRBV20-1 and TRBJ2-7, with TRBD2 identical over 8 bases. Germline CDR1 DFQATT, CDR2 SNEGSKA (reference sequence). V shed 1 base, J shed 6 bases, and the junction held 11 bases outside the gene matches. The CDR3 sequence is 15 residues long. CDR3 residues: CSARAPGTSDFEQYF. The CDR3 DNA reads TGCAGTGCTAGAGCCCCCGGGACTAGTGATTTCGAGCAGTACTTC.

This clonotype was detected ten times or more. The genes are TRBV19 and TRBJ1-6; no firm D call. The CDR3 is 14 amino acids. The germline CDR1 and CDR2 sequences are LNHDA and SQIVND (reference sequence). V lost 4 bases and J 5 bases, leaving 9 bases between the germline ends. The CDR3 DNA follows: TGTGCCAGTAGTACGGGAATTGATAATTCACCCCTCCACTTT. Translating gives CASSTGIDNSPLHF.

This clonotype was seen only once. The gene calls are TRBV9 and TRBJ1-5; no reliable D call. Germline CDR1 is SGDLS and CDR2 is YYNGEE. The length of the CDR3 is 14 residues. V was trimmed by 4 bases and J by 0 bases, leaving 8 bases between them. The CDR3 DNA sequence: TGTGCCAGCAGCCAAGTCGGTAGCAATCAGCCCCAGCATTTT. The encoded protein is CASSQVGSNQPQHF.